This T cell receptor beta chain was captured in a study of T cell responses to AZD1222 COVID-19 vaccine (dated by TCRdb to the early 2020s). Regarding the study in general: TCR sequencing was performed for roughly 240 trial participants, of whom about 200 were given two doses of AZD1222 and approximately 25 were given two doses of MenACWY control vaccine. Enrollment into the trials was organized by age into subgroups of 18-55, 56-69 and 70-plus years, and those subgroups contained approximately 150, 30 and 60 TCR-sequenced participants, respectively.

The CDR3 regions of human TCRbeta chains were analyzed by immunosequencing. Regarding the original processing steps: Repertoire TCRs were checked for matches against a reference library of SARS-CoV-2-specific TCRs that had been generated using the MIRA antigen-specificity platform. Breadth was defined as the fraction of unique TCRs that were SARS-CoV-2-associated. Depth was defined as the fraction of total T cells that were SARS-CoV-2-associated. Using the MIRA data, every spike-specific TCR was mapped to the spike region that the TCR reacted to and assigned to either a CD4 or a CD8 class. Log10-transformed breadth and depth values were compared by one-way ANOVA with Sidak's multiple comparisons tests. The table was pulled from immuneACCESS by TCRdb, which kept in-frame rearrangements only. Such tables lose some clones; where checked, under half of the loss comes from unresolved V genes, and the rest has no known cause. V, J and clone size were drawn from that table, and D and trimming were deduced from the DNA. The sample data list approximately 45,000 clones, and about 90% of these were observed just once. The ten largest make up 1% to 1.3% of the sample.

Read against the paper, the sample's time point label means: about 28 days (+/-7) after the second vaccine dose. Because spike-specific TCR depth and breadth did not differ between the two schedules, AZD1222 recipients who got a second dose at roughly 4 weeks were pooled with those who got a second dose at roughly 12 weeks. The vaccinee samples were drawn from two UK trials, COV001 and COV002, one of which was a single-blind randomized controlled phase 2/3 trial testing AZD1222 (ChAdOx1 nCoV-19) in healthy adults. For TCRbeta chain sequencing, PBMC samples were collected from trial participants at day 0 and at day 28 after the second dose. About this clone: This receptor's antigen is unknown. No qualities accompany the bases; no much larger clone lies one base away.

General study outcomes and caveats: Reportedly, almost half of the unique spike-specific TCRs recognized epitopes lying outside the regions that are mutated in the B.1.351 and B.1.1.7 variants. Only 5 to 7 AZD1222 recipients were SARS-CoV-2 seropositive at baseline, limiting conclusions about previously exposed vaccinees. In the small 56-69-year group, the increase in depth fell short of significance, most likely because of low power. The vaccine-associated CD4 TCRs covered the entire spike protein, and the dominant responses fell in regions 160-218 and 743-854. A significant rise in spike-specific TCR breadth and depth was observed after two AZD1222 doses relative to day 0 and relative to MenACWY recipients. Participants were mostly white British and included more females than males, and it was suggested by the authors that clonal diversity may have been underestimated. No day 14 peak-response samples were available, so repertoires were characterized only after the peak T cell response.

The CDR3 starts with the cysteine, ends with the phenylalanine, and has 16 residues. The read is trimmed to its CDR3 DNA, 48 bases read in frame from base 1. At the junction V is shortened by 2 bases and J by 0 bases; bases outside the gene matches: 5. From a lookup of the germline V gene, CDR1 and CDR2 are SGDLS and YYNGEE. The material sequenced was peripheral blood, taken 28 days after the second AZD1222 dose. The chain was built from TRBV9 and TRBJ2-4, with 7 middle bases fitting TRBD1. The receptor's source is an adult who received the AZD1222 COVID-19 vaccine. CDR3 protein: CASSVGQVVAKNIQYF. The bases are TGTGCCAGCAGCGTTGGACAGGTCGTAGCCAAAAACATTCAGTACTTC.